This T cell receptor (beta chain) was retrieved from a study of control samples from healthy donors and cancer patients. The repertoire was sequenced with immunoSEQ multiplex PCR; TCRdb's copy has only in-frame clones and lacks some. The sample lists about 160,000 clones, roughly 94% occurring once. Germline-derived CDR1 and CDR2 are MNHNY and SVGAGI (reference sequence). Trimming pared 8 bases from V and 2 bases from J, leaving 17 bases between. CDR3 length equals 15 residues. The source material was PBMCs. The TCR sequence derives from a man aged 55 to 70 with colorectal cancer. This chain connects TRBV6-6 to TRBJ2-3; D not certain. The CDR3 DNA is TGTGCCAGCTCCCTCCTACGCCGCGACACAGATACGCAGTATTTT. As protein: CASSLLRRDTDTQYF.